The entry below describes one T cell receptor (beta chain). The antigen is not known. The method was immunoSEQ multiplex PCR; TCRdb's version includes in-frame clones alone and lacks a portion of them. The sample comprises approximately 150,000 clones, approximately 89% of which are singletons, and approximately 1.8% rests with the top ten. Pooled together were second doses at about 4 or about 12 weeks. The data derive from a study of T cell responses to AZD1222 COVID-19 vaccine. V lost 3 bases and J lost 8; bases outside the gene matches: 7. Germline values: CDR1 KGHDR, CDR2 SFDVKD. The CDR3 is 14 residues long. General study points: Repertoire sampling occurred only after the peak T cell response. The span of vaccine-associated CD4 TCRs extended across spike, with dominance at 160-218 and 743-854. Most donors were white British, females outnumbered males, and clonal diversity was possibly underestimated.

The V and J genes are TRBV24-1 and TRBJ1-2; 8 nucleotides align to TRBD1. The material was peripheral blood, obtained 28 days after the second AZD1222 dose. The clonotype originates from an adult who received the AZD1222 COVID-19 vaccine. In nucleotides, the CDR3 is TGTGCCACCAGTGATATCGACAGGGGAGAGGGCTACACCTTC. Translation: CATSDIDRGEGYTF.